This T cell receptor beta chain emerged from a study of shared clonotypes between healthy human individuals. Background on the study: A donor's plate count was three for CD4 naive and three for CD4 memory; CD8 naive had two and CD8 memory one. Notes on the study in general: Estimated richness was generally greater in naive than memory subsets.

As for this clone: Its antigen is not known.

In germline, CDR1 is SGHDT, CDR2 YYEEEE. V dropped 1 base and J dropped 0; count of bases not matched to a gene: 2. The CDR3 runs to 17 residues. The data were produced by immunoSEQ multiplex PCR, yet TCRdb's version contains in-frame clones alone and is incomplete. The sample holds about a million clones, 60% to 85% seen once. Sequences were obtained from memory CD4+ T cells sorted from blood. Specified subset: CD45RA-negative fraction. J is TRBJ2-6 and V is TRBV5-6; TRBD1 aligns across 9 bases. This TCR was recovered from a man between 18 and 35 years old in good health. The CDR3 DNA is TGTGCCAGCAGCTTGTGGACAGGGGACTCTGGGGCCAACGTCCTGACTTTC. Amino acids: CASSLWTGDSGANVLTF.